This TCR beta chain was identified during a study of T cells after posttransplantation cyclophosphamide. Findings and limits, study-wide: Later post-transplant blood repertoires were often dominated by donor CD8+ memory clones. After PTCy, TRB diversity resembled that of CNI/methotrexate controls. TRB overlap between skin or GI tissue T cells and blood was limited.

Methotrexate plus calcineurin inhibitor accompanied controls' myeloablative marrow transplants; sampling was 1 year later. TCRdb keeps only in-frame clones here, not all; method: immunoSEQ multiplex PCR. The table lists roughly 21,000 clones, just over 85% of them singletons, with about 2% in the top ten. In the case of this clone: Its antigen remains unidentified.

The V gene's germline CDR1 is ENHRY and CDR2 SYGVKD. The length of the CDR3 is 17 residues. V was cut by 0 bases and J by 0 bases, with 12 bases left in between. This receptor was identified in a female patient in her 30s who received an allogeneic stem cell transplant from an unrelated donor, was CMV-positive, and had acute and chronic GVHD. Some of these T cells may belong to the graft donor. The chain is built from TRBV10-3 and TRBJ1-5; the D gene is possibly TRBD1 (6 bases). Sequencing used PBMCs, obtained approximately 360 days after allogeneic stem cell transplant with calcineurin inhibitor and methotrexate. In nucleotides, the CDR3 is TGTGCCATCAGTGAGTCGAGGGGGTTCTATAGCAATCAGCCCCAGCATTTT. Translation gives CAISESRGFYSNQPQHF.